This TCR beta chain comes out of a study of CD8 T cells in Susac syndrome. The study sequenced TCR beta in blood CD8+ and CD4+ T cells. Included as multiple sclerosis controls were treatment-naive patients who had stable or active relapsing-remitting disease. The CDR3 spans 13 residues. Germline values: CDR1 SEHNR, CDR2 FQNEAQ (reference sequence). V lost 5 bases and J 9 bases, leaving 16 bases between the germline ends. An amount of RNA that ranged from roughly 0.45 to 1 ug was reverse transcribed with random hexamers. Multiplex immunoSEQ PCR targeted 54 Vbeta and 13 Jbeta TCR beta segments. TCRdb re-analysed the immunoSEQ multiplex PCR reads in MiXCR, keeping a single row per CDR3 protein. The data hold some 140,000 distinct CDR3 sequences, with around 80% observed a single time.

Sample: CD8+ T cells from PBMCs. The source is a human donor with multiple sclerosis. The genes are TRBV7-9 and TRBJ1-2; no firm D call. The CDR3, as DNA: TGTGCCAGCAGCCCCCCTCCGAAGCAAAGCTACACCTTC. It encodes CASSPPPKQSYTF.